Listed below are T cell receptor beta chains from one sample, sequenced in a study of blood T cell repertoires in COVID-19. Assay used: immunoSEQ multiplex PCR; TCRdb lists only in-frame clones, some missing. The sample has about 140,000 clones; under 85% are singletons. What was sequenced was peripheral blood. These receptors all come from a human donor in a cohort sampled during active COVID-19. Each CDR3 is given with its conserved first and last residue. The order of the fields is D gene, V gene, clone size, J gene, CDR3 protein, CDR3 DNA. D genes are given only for firm matches. Clone size is given for some rows only: seen once, a few or many times, or a class if the clone is expanded.

d_call: TRBD1
v_call: TRBV6-5
clone_size: .
j_call: TRBJ1-2
cdr3_aa: CASKVGGRVYGYTF
cdr3_nt: TGTGCCAGCAAAGTAGGGGGCCGAGTCTATGGCTACACCTTC

d_call: .
v_call: TRBV4-1
clone_size: .
j_call: TRBJ1-2
cdr3_aa: CASSQIPTYGYTF
cdr3_nt: TGCGCCAGCAGCCAGATCCCCACTTATGGCTACACCTTC

d_call: .
v_call: TRBV6-1
clone_size: .
j_call: TRBJ2-2
cdr3_aa: CASSDQVLMNTGELFF
cdr3_nt: TGTGCCAGCAGTGACCAGGTGCTAATGAACACCGGGGAGCTGTTTTTT

d_call: TRBD1
v_call: TRBV10-3
clone_size: .
j_call: TRBJ2-3
cdr3_aa: CAISDRERTDTQYF
cdr3_nt: TGTGCCATCAGCGACAGGGAGAGGACAGATACGCAGTATTTT

d_call: .
v_call: TRBV29-1
clone_size: .
j_call: TRBJ1-3
cdr3_aa: CSGANSGNTIYF
cdr3_nt: TGCAGCGGAGCCAACTCTGGAAACACCATATATTTT

d_call: TRBD1
v_call: TRBV27
clone_size: .
j_call: TRBJ1-2
cdr3_aa: CASSLTGVGTYTF
cdr3_nt: TGTGCCAGCAGTTTAACAGGGGTGGGGACCTACACCTTC

d_call: TRBD1
v_call: TRBV6-5
clone_size: .
j_call: TRBJ2-1
cdr3_aa: CASTPTGVSSEQFF
cdr3_nt: TGTGCCAGCACCCCCACAGGGGTGTCATCTGAGCAGTTCTTC

d_call: .
v_call: TRBV6-2/TRBV6-3
clone_size: .
j_call: TRBJ2-7
cdr3_aa: CASSFARSYEQYF
cdr3_nt: TGTGCCAGCAGTTTCGCGCGGTCCTACGAGCAGTACTTC

d_call: .
v_call: TRBV7-2
clone_size: .
j_call: TRBJ1-2
cdr3_aa: CASSYPDTDYGYTF
cdr3_nt: TGTGCCAGCAGCTACCCGGACACTGACTATGGCTACACCTTC

d_call: .
v_call: TRBV7-9
clone_size: .
j_call: TRBJ2-2
cdr3_aa: CASSFRLSGTGELFF
cdr3_nt: TGTGCCAGCAGCTTTCGACTTTCGGGAACCGGGGAGCTGTTTTTT

d_call: .
v_call: TRBV3-1/TRBV3-2
clone_size: .
j_call: TRBJ1-2
cdr3_aa: CASSQVGGRAYGYTF
cdr3_nt: TGTGCCAGCAGCCAAGTCGGGGGACGAGCCTATGGCTACACCTTC

d_call: TRBD1
v_call: TRBV3-1/TRBV3-2
clone_size: .
j_call: TRBJ1-1
cdr3_aa: CASSRPTGGNAAFF
cdr3_nt: TGTGCCAGCAGCCGGCCGACAGGGGGCAACGCAGCTTTCTTT

d_call: .
v_call: TRBV7-2
clone_size: .
j_call: TRBJ2-7
cdr3_aa: CASSLVVRGYEQYF
cdr3_nt: TGTGCCAGCAGCTTAGTCGTGCGGGGCTACGAGCAGTACTTC

d_call: .
v_call: TRBV19
clone_size: few
j_call: TRBJ1-2
cdr3_aa: CASSIDDSANYGYTF
cdr3_nt: TGTGCCAGTAGTATCGACGACAGCGCTAACTATGGCTACACCTTC

d_call: TRBD1
v_call: TRBV7-2
clone_size: .
j_call: TRBJ1-1
cdr3_aa: CASSRQGEAFF
cdr3_nt: TGTGCCAGCAGCAGACAGGGCGAAGCTTTCTTT

d_call: .
v_call: TRBV6-5
clone_size: .
j_call: TRBJ1-1
cdr3_aa: CASSYSIGAEAFF
cdr3_nt: TGTGCCAGCAGTTACTCGATAGGGGCTGAAGCTTTCTTT

d_call: .
v_call: TRBV6-5
clone_size: few
j_call: TRBJ1-2
cdr3_aa: CATRESGESYGYTF
cdr3_nt: TGTGCCACCCGCGAGTCAGGGGAGTCCTATGGCTACACCTTC

d_call: TRBD1
v_call: TRBV19
clone_size: .
j_call: TRBJ2-5
cdr3_aa: CASSVSGTGVKETQYF
cdr3_nt: TGTGCCAGTAGTGTATCCGGGACAGGGGTAAAAGAGACCCAGTACTTC

d_call: TRBD1
v_call: TRBV29-1
clone_size: .
j_call: TRBJ1-4
cdr3_aa: CSPPRRGQYEKLFF
cdr3_nt: TGCAGCCCCCCGCGGAGGGGGCAATATGAAAAACTGTTTTTT

d_call: .
v_call: TRBV11-2
clone_size: .
j_call: TRBJ2-2
cdr3_aa: CASNPERRAVFF
cdr3_nt: TGTGCCAGCAATCCGGAGCGGAGGGCGGTGTTTTTT

d_call: TRBD1
v_call: TRBV6-1
clone_size: .
j_call: TRBJ1-6
cdr3_aa: CASSEATDRWSPLHF
cdr3_nt: TGTGCCAGCAGTGAAGCGACGGACAGGTGGTCACCCCTCCACTTT

d_call: TRBD1
v_call: TRBV6-5
clone_size: .
j_call: TRBJ2-3
cdr3_aa: CASPMDRVVTDTQYF
cdr3_nt: TGTGCCAGCCCGATGGACAGGGTCGTCACAGATACGCAGTATTTT

d_call: .
v_call: TRBV6-5
clone_size: .
j_call: TRBJ1-1
cdr3_aa: CASSYRQRNTEAFF
cdr3_nt: TGTGCCAGCAGTTACCGACAGAGGAACACTGAAGCTTTCTTT

d_call: .
v_call: TRBV5-5
clone_size: .
j_call: TRBJ2-2
cdr3_aa: CASSLSSDRNTGELFF
cdr3_nt: TGTGCCAGCAGCTTGTCCTCGGACAGAAACACCGGGGAGCTGTTTTTT

d_call: TRBD1
v_call: TRBV18
clone_size: .
j_call: TRBJ2-1
cdr3_aa: CASSQNRGNSYNEQFF
cdr3_nt: TGTGCCAGCTCACAAAACAGGGGGAACTCCTACAATGAGCAGTTCTTC

d_call: TRBD1
v_call: TRBV15
clone_size: .
j_call: TRBJ1-3
cdr3_aa: CATSRGLFVEQGAGGNTIYF
cdr3_nt: TGTGCCACCAGCAGAGGTCTATTCGTAGAACAGGGGGCAGGCGGAAACACCATATATTTT

d_call: TRBD1
v_call: TRBV27
clone_size: .
j_call: TRBJ2-5
cdr3_aa: CASSSTGPFRTQYF
cdr3_nt: TGTGCCAGCAGTTCGACAGGGCCCTTCAGGACCCAGTACTTC

d_call: .
v_call: TRBV4-1
clone_size: few
j_call: TRBJ2-2
cdr3_aa: CASSLFTGSNTGELFF
cdr3_nt: TGCGCCAGCAGCCTCTTCACAGGGTCGAACACCGGGGAGCTGTTTTTT

d_call: .
v_call: TRBV5-6
clone_size: .
j_call: TRBJ1-2
cdr3_aa: CASSSGQWDGYTF
cdr3_nt: TGTGCCAGCAGCTCAGGACAGTGGGATGGCTACACCTTC

d_call: TRBD1
v_call: TRBV25-1
clone_size: .
j_call: TRBJ2-7
cdr3_aa: CASSVAGGPPYEQYF
cdr3_nt: TGTGCCAGCAGTGTCGCAGGGGGTCCCCCCTACGAGCAGTACTTC

d_call: TRBD1
v_call: TRBV7-8
clone_size: .
j_call: TRBJ1-1
cdr3_aa: CASSLEFPGQGTYEAFF
cdr3_nt: TGTGCCAGCAGCTTAGAATTCCCGGGACAGGGTACCTATGAAGCTTTCTTT

d_call: .
v_call: TRBV6-5
clone_size: .
j_call: TRBJ1-2
cdr3_aa: CASGGGANYGYTF
cdr3_nt: TGTGCCAGCGGGGGGGGCGCTAACTATGGCTACACCTTC

d_call: TRBD2
v_call: TRBV3-1/TRBV3-2
clone_size: .
j_call: TRBJ2-7
cdr3_aa: CASSQDWGGYEQYF
cdr3_nt: TGTGCCAGCAGCCAAGATTGGGGGGGATACGAGCAGTACTTC

d_call: .
v_call: TRBV7-2
clone_size: .
j_call: TRBJ2-7
cdr3_aa: CASSLVATYEQYF
cdr3_nt: TGTGCCAGCAGCTTGGTAGCGACCTACGAGCAGTACTTC

d_call: TRBD2
v_call: TRBV25-1
clone_size: .
j_call: TRBJ2-3
cdr3_aa: CASGRPGGSTDTQYF
cdr3_nt: TGTGCCAGCGGCCGCCCCGGGGGGAGCACAGATACGCAGTATTTT

d_call: TRBD1
v_call: TRBV30
clone_size: .
j_call: TRBJ1-2
cdr3_aa: CAWWRLPGTGGYTF
cdr3_nt: TGTGCGTGGTGGAGACTCCCCGGGACAGGTGGCTACACCTTC

d_call: .
v_call: TRBV4-2
clone_size: .
j_call: TRBJ2-7
cdr3_aa: CASSQALRSSYEQYF
cdr3_nt: TGTGCCAGCAGCCAAGCCTTACGTAGCTCCTACGAGCAGTACTTC

d_call: .
v_call: TRBV15
clone_size: .
j_call: TRBJ2-5
cdr3_aa: CATSRDSGAGETQYF
cdr3_nt: TGTGCCACCAGCAGAGACTCAGGGGCCGGGGAGACCCAGTACTTC

d_call: TRBD1
v_call: TRBV10-3
clone_size: .
j_call: TRBJ1-6
cdr3_aa: CASQGAGSPLHF
cdr3_nt: TGTGCCTCACAGGGGGCGGGTTCACCCCTCCACTTT

d_call: TRBD2
v_call: TRBV5-1
clone_size: once
j_call: TRBJ2-3
cdr3_aa: CASRLAGGADTQYF
cdr3_nt: TGCGCCAGCAGACTAGCGGGGGGAGCAGATACGCAGTATTTT

d_call: .
v_call: TRBV11-2
clone_size: .
j_call: TRBJ2-2
cdr3_aa: CASSLMTTGELFF
cdr3_nt: TGTGCCAGCAGCTTAATGACAACCGGGGAGCTGTTTTTT

d_call: .
v_call: TRBV11-2
clone_size: few
j_call: TRBJ1-1
cdr3_aa: CASLQDTEAFF
cdr3_nt: TGTGCCAGTTTGCAGGACACTGAAGCTTTCTTT

d_call: .
v_call: TRBV19
clone_size: .
j_call: TRBJ2-3
cdr3_aa: CASSRRLVVYSTDTQYF
cdr3_nt: TGTGCCAGTAGCCGAAGATTGGTAGTATATAGCACAGATACGCAGTATTTT

d_call: .
v_call: TRBV6-4
clone_size: .
j_call: TRBJ1-1
cdr3_aa: CASSPEARGVSAFF
cdr3_nt: TGTGCCAGCAGTCCGGAGGCCAGGGGAGTATCAGCTTTCTTT

d_call: .
v_call: TRBV28
clone_size: .
j_call: TRBJ1-5
cdr3_aa: CASSFGGAQPQHF
cdr3_nt: TGTGCCAGCAGTTTTGGGGGCGCTCAGCCCCAGCATTTT

d_call: TRBD1
v_call: TRBV27
clone_size: .
j_call: TRBJ2-1
cdr3_aa: CASSLMRGRRGEQFF
cdr3_nt: TGTGCCAGCAGTTTAATGAGGGGGCGCCGGGGTGAGCAGTTCTTC